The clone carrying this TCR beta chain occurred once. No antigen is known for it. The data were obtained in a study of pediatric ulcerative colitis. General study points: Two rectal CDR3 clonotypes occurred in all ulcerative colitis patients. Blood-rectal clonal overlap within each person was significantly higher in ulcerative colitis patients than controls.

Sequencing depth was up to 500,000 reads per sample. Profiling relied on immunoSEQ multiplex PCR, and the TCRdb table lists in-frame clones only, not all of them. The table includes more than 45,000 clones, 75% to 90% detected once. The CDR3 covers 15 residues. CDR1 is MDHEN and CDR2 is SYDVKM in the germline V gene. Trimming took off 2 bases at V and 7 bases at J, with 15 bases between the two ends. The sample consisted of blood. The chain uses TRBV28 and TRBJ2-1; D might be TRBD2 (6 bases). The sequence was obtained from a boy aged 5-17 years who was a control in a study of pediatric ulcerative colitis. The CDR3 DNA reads TGTGCCAGCAGTTTACAAGGCGAGGCGGGGAATGAGCAGTTCTTC. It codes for CASSLQGEAGNEQFF.